The T cell receptor (beta chain) under discussion was sequenced for a study of blood T cell repertoires in COVID-19. Profiled with immunoSEQ multiplex PCR; TCRdb holds only in-frame clones, not every one. The data show under 300,000 clones, about 76% seen once. The CDR3 has 13 residues. V dropped 4 bases and J dropped 7 bases, with 8 bases sitting between them. CDR1 and CDR2 from the germline V gene are SNHLY and FYNNEI. This clonotype originated in a woman in her sixties or seventies with active or convalescent COVID-19. The sample consisted of peripheral blood. V and J are TRBV2 and TRBJ1-6, with unresolved D. Written as DNA, the CDR3 is TGTGCCAGCAGTGTGGACTTGAATTCACCCCTCCACTTT. Protein: CASSVDLNSPLHF. The full variable domain, completed using reference TRBV2 and TRBJ1-6, is EPEVTQTPSHQVTQMGQEVILRCVPISNHLYFYWYRQILGQKVEFLVSFYNNEISEKSEIFDDQFSVERPDGSNFTLKIRSTKLEDSAMYFCASSVDLNSPLHFGNGTRLTVT.